Reported below is one TCR beta chain. The clone's antigen remains unknown. No base quality information exists; no much larger clone differs at one position. Rearranged CDR3 beta regions were amplified from genomic DNA with multiplex V and J primers using the immunoSEQ TRB Survey service. To keep sequencing depth equal across samples, survey-level depth of up to 500,000 reads per sample was applied. The libraries were purified, combined into pools and sequenced with Illumina technology. The authors' pipeline ran thus. immunoSEQ online tools were used for productive clonality, sample overlap, pairwise scatters, CDR3 beta length, V/D/J gene usage and productiveness. Alongside Shannon and Simpson indices, calculated diversity was computed as the number of unique rearrangements divided by total templates, multiplied by 100. Principal component analysis was performed on Z-score normalized data with the R prcomp function and the ggbiplot package. Morisita's index was used to quantify blood-rectal clonal overlap within each subject. Sourced from immuneACCESS, this table was stored by TCRdb with only in-frame sequences that have V and J called. A share of the clones is absent; for the studies checked, an unresolved V gene accounts for under half, and the remainder has no known explanation. That table furnishes V, J and clone size, whereas the DNA furnished D and trimming. This sample has around 18,000 clones in its table, and less than 85% of those were observed once. The leading ten clones occupy over 6.5% of the sample.

The data originate from a study of pediatric ulcerative colitis (dated by TCRdb to the late 2010s). Background for the entire study: Of the ulcerative colitis patients, about seven had pancolitis and two had left-sided colitis, and histology in every patient was consistent with ulcerative colitis. By Pediatric Ulcerative Colitis Activity Index, mild disease was classified in a couple of patients, moderate disease in four and acute severe colitis in three. From roughly 10 newly diagnosed, treatment-naive pediatric ulcerative colitis patients and a handful of non-IBD control children, paired blood and rectal samples were collected. The paper's findings and limits, for the study overall: Because repertoires were derived from total lymphocyte DNA, patterns in rare subsets such as regulatory T cells may not have been reflected. Features of the rectal repertoire distinguished controls, mild-moderate colitis patients and acute severe colitis patients, and in acute severe colitis rectal diversity was lower because of clonal expansions. Rectal pinch biopsies may have included blood-derived T cells, especially in patients with overt colitis. Significantly higher autologous blood-rectal clonal overlap was found in ulcerative colitis patients than in controls, which suggested increased T cell trafficking to inflamed tissue. For technical reasons, the blood samples of a couple of patients yielded substantially fewer templates, so those samples were excluded from the blood-rectal overlap analysis. A couple of rectal CDR3 clonotypes were found in every ulcerative colitis patient but in no control. The healthy control group was small, with only four individuals.

According to the germline V gene, CDR1 reads MGHDK and CDR2 reads SYGVNS. The CDR3 goes from the cysteine to the phenylalanine over 14 residues. The entry retains the CDR3 DNA only, 42 bases that are in frame from base 1. V is clipped by 1 base and J by 7 bases, and the sequence between their germline boundaries is 12 bases long. During colonoscopy, one to two rectal pinch biopsies were obtained for research purposes. Ulcerative colitis patients had received no immunosuppressive medication before the diagnostic colonoscopy. Before DNA was isolated, the rectal biopsies underwent proteinase K digestion. The Wizard kit (Promega) was used to extract genomic DNA from both blood and intestinal samples.

The material sequenced was gut tissue. The receptor was derived from a boy younger than 18 with moderate ulcerative colitis. The rearrangement combines TRBV25-1 with TRBJ2-3, and the D gene may be TRBD1, 5 bases matching. In nucleotides, the sequence is TGTGCCAGCAGTGAATCCCAGGGTACGCATACGCAGTATTTT. Its amino acids are CASSESQGTHTQYF.